The sequence of this T cell receptor (beta chain) was determined in a study of blood T cell repertoires in COVID-19. Study-level background: Samples taken during acute and convalescent COVID-19 were collected in the United States, Italy and Spain. In each case, the material was cDNA or gDNA derived from T cells, B-cell-depleted T cells, or PBMCs.

Original analysis: Amplification of reference gene primers provided the estimated nucleated cell counts. This table comes from immunoSEQ multiplex PCR, and its TCRdb copy is limited to in-frame clones, with some not included. That table supplies the V and J calls and clone size; D and trimming were determined from the DNA. The table has approximately 330,000 clones, 70% to 90% seen once. The CDR3 is made up of 15 amino acids. The V and J ends lost 0 bases and 4 bases respectively, with 14 bases between them. From germline, CDR1 is SGDLS and CDR2 YYNGEE. The J gene is TRBJ2-7, the V gene TRBV9; D call uncertain. Sample: peripheral blood. This TCR was sampled from a woman in her forties or fifties with active or convalescent COVID-19. The CDR3 loop is CASSVDFSKIYEQYF. Here the CDR3 DNA reads TGTGCCAGCAGCGTAGACTTCTCAAAAATTTACGAGCAGTACTTC. Full variable domain (missing parts from reference TRBV9 and TRBJ2-7): DSGVTQTPKHLITATGQRVTLRCSPRSGDLSVYWYQQSLDQGLQFLIQYYNGEERAKGNILERFSAQQFPDLHSELNLSSLELGDSALYFCASSVDFSKIYEQYFGPGTRLTVT.